This TCR beta chain was captured by sequencing in a study of OX40 agonist ivuxolimab in advanced cancers. The study in broad terms: Ivuxolimab was an agonistic, fully human IgG2 monoclonal antibody directed against OX40 (CD134), a costimulatory receptor. Intravenous ivuxolimab was administered to patients every 2 weeks at six dose levels: 0.01, 0.1, 0.3, 1.5, 3 and 10 mg/kg. Among the approximately 50 dose-escalation patients, 19 had hepatocellular carcinoma, roughly 15 melanoma, 9 renal cell carcinoma and 9 head and neck cancer. In the dose-escalation cohort, approximately 82% of patients were male, and the mean age was approximately 60 years, with a range of about 23 to 85. Patients were allowed to have had prior anti-PD-1, anti-PD-L1 or anti-CTLA-4 therapy, and around two fifths of the dose-escalation patients had been treated with checkpoint inhibitors. Partial responses occurred in three dose-escalation patients: two with cutaneous melanoma and one with hepatocellular carcinoma. The purpose of peripheral TCRbeta sequencing was to test whether ivuxolimab changed TCR sequence diversity and led to clonal T-cell expansion. The paper reports the monotherapy dose-escalation portion (N ≈ 52 patients) of the phase I ivuxolimab trial.

Worth noting for this clone: Its recognized antigen is unknown. No per-base quality is available; no much larger clone lies one base away.

Study-wide findings and limitations: After ivuxolimab, CD8+ T cells had more expanded clones than CD4+ T cells on average. Clonal expansion of both CD4+ and CD8+ blood T cells was observed from baseline to week 6 at doses 0.1 to 3.0 mg/kg. The antigen specificity of the peripheral T cells that underwent clonal expansion was not determined. In the 0.1-3.0 mg/kg groups, partial responders had among the lowest normalized peripheral clonal expansion, particularly in CD8+ T cells. Low levels of normalized T-cell clonal expansion were also seen in some patients who did not respond.

To sequence the TCRbeta CDR3 region, genomic DNA was isolated from the sorted cells. TCRbeta CDR3 regions were sequenced using the immunoSEQ Assay. TCRdb retrieved this table from immuneACCESS and kept in-frame rearrangements only. Not all clones are present; in checked studies, unresolved V genes account for under half, and no reason is known for the remainder. The sample table records tens of thousands of clones; approximately 75% of these occur just once. Together, the top ten hold approximately 0.69% of the sample. The trial excluded patients who had a history of autoimmune disease or were on systemic immunosuppression. In every dose cohort, peripheral blood was drawn for TCR sequencing at baseline, cycle 4 day 1, and cycle 7 day 1. Samples were obtained from an open-label, multicenter, first-in-human phase I dose-escalation trial of ivuxolimab. Adults with locally advanced or metastatic head and neck squamous cell, hepatocellular, melanoma or renal cell carcinoma were enrolled in the trial. Before TCR sequencing, CD4+ T cells and CD8+ T cells were sorted from peripheral blood as separate populations.

The TCR originated in an adult with an advanced solid tumor such as melanoma, head and neck, liver or kidney cancer. The starting material was CD4+ or CD8+ T cells sorted from blood, obtained in a trial of the OX40 agonist ivuxolimab.

The DNA is TGTGCCAGCTCAACCACAGGGGGGACTTACGAGCAGTACTTC. Translated, this gives CASSTTGGTYEQYF. Here the chain combines TRBV18 and TRBJ2-7; TRBD1 lines up with 8 middle nucleotides. The junction shows trimming of 5 bases on V and 4 bases on J, and the gene matches do not reach 7 bases of it. The CDR3 spans 14 residues, from the cysteine through the phenylalanine. This entry keeps only the CDR3 DNA: 42 bases, framed from base 1. CDR1 is given as KGHSH and CDR2 as LQKENI, both from the germline V gene.